This is a list of T cell receptor beta chains from one sample in a study of shared clonotypes between healthy human individuals. This table comes from immunoSEQ multiplex PCR, and its TCRdb copy is limited to in-frame clones, with some not included. The table shows around 610,000 clones, with approximately 96% occurring only once. The sample was naive CD8+ T cells sorted from blood. These TCRs come from a woman aged 25-40 years in good health. Both conserved end residues are part of each CDR3. D genes are given only for firm matches.

j_gene: TRBJ2-7
d_gene: -
v_gene: TRBV27
len: 15
CDR3aa: CASSLSGTPPYEQYF

j_gene: TRBJ2-3
d_gene: -
v_gene: TRBV11-2
len: 15
CDR3aa: CASSSRDRHTDTQYF

j_gene: TRBJ1-5
d_gene: -
v_gene: TRBV6-6
len: 14
CDR3aa: CASSYEGNPQPQHF

j_gene: TRBJ2-2
d_gene: -
v_gene: TRBV7-9
len: 16
CDR3aa: CASSLMDKPGTGELFF

j_gene: TRBJ2-3
d_gene: -
v_gene: TRBV7-9
len: 18
CDR3aa: CASRPRPTRPFSTDTQYF

j_gene: TRBJ2-1
d_gene: -
v_gene: TRBV28
len: 13
CDR3aa: CASTPIGVNEQFF

j_gene: TRBJ1-1
d_gene: -
v_gene: TRBV19
len: 14
CDR3aa: CASTPGIMNTEAFF

j_gene: TRBJ1-5
d_gene: -
v_gene: TRBV6-5
len: 15
CDR3aa: CASSFLGGRNQPQHF

j_gene: TRBJ2-7
d_gene: TRBD1
v_gene: TRBV4-2
len: 16
CDR3aa: CASSQEVGQGAYEQYF

j_gene: TRBJ2-5
d_gene: -
v_gene: TRBV7-9
len: 12
CDR3aa: CASSSGGETQYF

j_gene: TRBJ1-1
d_gene: -
v_gene: TRBV28
len: 11
CDR3aa: CASSAEPEAFF

j_gene: TRBJ2-2
d_gene: -
v_gene: TRBV28
len: 16
CDR3aa: CASSWGRLDSGGELFF

j_gene: TRBJ1-1
d_gene: -
v_gene: TRBV7-6
len: 16
CDR3aa: CASSPNSAGSNTEAFF

j_gene: TRBJ2-1
d_gene: -
v_gene: TRBV28
len: 18
CDR3aa: CASSFPASALANYNEQFF

j_gene: TRBJ2-6
d_gene: -
v_gene: TRBV6-5
len: 14
CDR3aa: CASTYTGGANVLTF

j_gene: TRBJ2-7
d_gene: TRBD1
v_gene: TRBV27
len: 15
CDR3aa: CASSYERTGYYEQYF

j_gene: TRBJ2-1
d_gene: TRBD1
v_gene: TRBV30
len: 14
CDR3aa: CAWSVQTGPNEQFF

j_gene: TRBJ2-1
d_gene: TRBD2
v_gene: TRBV27
len: 14
CDR3aa: CASKVLAGRNEQFF

j_gene: TRBJ2-7
d_gene: -
v_gene: TRBV4-1
len: 13
CDR3aa: CASSQGQGFEQYF

j_gene: TRBJ1-5
d_gene: -
v_gene: TRBV10-1
len: 14
CDR3aa: CASSESGIGQPQHF

j_gene: TRBJ2-1
d_gene: TRBD1
v_gene: TRBV27
len: 12
CDR3aa: CASSAPGQGKFF

j_gene: TRBJ1-1
d_gene: -
v_gene: TRBV6-5
len: 12
CDR3aa: CASSYSPTEAFF

j_gene: TRBJ2-7
d_gene: -
v_gene: TRBV5-5
len: 16
CDR3aa: CASSLGDSFLSYEQYF

j_gene: TRBJ2-2
d_gene: -
v_gene: TRBV9
len: 12
CDR3aa: CASSVVMGELFF

j_gene: TRBJ1-1
d_gene: -
v_gene: TRBV5-5
len: 14
CDR3aa: CASSLAADGGEAFF

j_gene: TRBJ2-7
d_gene: -
v_gene: TRBV9
len: 15
CDR3aa: CASSVGLDIYYEQYF

j_gene: TRBJ1-4
d_gene: -
v_gene: TRBV4-2
len: 12
CDR3aa: CASSSDREKLFF

j_gene: TRBJ2-7
d_gene: -
v_gene: TRBV4-1
len: 16
CDR3aa: CASSQGGGTISYEQYF

j_gene: TRBJ1-2
d_gene: -
v_gene: TRBV15
len: 15
CDR3aa: CATSRAGGADYGYTF

j_gene: TRBJ2-7
d_gene: TRBD2
v_gene: TRBV6-6
len: 14
CDR3aa: CASSWTSGIYEQYF

j_gene: TRBJ2-7
d_gene: -
v_gene: TRBV5-5
len: 13
CDR3aa: CASSWTGGYEQYF

j_gene: TRBJ1-1
d_gene: -
v_gene: TRBV5-4
len: 14
CDR3aa: CASSLDLVNTEAFF

j_gene: TRBJ2-3
d_gene: -
v_gene: TRBV6-1
len: 13
CDR3aa: CASSGGWRDTQYF

j_gene: TRBJ1-5
d_gene: TRBD1
v_gene: TRBV28
len: 13
CDR3aa: CATSRGRGQPQHF

j_gene: TRBJ2-7
d_gene: TRBD2
v_gene: TRBV4-1
len: 16
CDR3aa: CASSQEGGSEVNEQYF

j_gene: TRBJ2-4
d_gene: TRBD2
v_gene: TRBV28
len: 16
CDR3aa: CASSLRLAGAPNIQYF

j_gene: TRBJ2-2
d_gene: -
v_gene: TRBV11-2
len: 13
CDR3aa: CASSRLVTGELFF

j_gene: TRBJ1-5
d_gene: TRBD1
v_gene: TRBV6-1
len: 15
CDR3aa: CASSEAWDRGQPQHF

j_gene: TRBJ2-1
d_gene: TRBD2
v_gene: TRBV14
len: 15
CDR3aa: CASSQVAGVVNEQFF